The sequence of this T cell receptor beta chain was determined in a study of vaccination effects on CD4 cells after COVID-19. Points on this clone: Its antigen remains unknown.

Repertoires were generated with immunoSEQ multiplex PCR, while TCRdb's copy carries only in-frame clones and drops some. This table holds 55,000 or so clones, around 82% found once. Viral peptide pool expansion of antigen-specific CD4+ T cells preceded sequencing in the ViraFEST assay. The culture ran for 10 days before CD4+ T cells were isolated. SARS-CoV-2 infected the person between March and December 2020, as confirmed by PCR. CDR1 is KGHSH, CDR2 LQKENI, per germline. This CDR3 region has 14 residues. J gave up 9 bases and V 3 bases, and 4 bases lay outside the gene matches. V and J are TRBV18 and TRBJ1-6; TRBD1 aligns across 8 bases. This sequence was found in a human donor who had a prior SARS-CoV-2 infection. Here the sequenced sample was CD4+ T cells from PBMCs cultured with HIV peptides, taken before COVID-19 vaccination. Subset reported: HIV-1 Nef peptide pool negative control/reference culture. The CDR3 coding sequence is TGTGCCAGCTCACCCCGACAGGGGAGTTCACCCCTCCACTTT. Translating gives CASSPRQGSSPLHF. Full variable domain (outside the CDR3, taken from reference TRBV18 and TRBJ1-6): NAGVMQNPRHLVRRRGQEARLRCSPMKGHSHVYWYRQLPEEGLKFMVYLQKENIIDESGMPKERFSAEFPKEGPSILRIQQVVRGDSAAYFCASSPRQGSSPLHFGNGTRLTVT.